Listed below are T cell receptor beta chains from one sample, sequenced in a study of T cells in Graves' hyperthyroidism and ophthalmopathy. TCRdb recomputed calls from the multiplex PCR reads with MiXCR, one row per CDR3 protein. The repertoire consists of approximately 430,000 distinct CDR3 sequences, with roughly 14% occurring once and the leading ten covering approximately 13%. The specimen was blood. Receptor source: a man aged 18 to 30 with Graves' ophthalmopathy. Both conserved end residues are part of each CDR3. A D gene is named only where the DNA matches it firmly. Only part of the rows carry a size: once, few, many, or a class if the clone is expanded.

v_call: TRBV20-1
clone_size: many
d_call: .
j_call: TRBJ2-5
cdr3_nt: TGCAGTGCTAGAGTGGGCAACCAAGAGACCCAGTACTTC
cdr3_aa: CSARVGNQETQYF

v_call: TRBV27
clone_size: .
d_call: .
j_call: TRBJ2-2
cdr3_nt: TGTGCCAGCAGTCTCTGGTTAAACACCGGGGAGCTGCTTTTT
cdr3_aa: CASSLWLNTGELLF

v_call: TRBV3-1
clone_size: once
d_call: .
j_call: TRBJ2-5
cdr3_nt: TGTGCCAGCAGCTTGTACGTATCGGAGACCCAGTACTTC
cdr3_aa: CASSLYVSETQYF

v_call: TRBV4-1
clone_size: .
d_call: .
j_call: TRBJ2-7
cdr3_nt: TGCGCCAGCAGCCAAGATATAGCAGGGGCGCAATACGAGCAGTACTTC
cdr3_aa: CASSQDIAGAQYEQYF

v_call: TRBV6-2/TRBV6-3
clone_size: many
d_call: .
j_call: TRBJ1-2
cdr3_nt: TGTGCCAGCAGGGAGGGAGGCAGGATGGATGGCTACACCTTC
cdr3_aa: CASREGGRMDGYTF

v_call: TRBV6-1
clone_size: .
d_call: TRBD2
j_call: TRBJ2-7
cdr3_nt: TGTGCCAGCAGCATGACTAGCGGGGGAATCTACGAGCAGTACTTC
cdr3_aa: CASSMTSGGIYEQYF

v_call: TRBV10-2
clone_size: .
d_call: .
j_call: TRBJ2-7
cdr3_nt: TGCGCCACGGCCCGGGGATCCTACGAGCAGTACTTC
cdr3_aa: CATARGSYEQYF

v_call: TRBV7-9
clone_size: few
d_call: .
j_call: TRBJ1-1
cdr3_nt: TGTGCCAGCAGCTCGCCCCCCAGGGAAAGGGGCACTGAAGCTTTCTTT
cdr3_aa: CASSSPPRERGTEAFF

v_call: TRBV7-6
clone_size: many
d_call: .
j_call: TRBJ2-7
cdr3_nt: TGTGCCAGCAGCGTAGGTCGGGGTCTCTCCTACGAGCAGTACTTC
cdr3_aa: CASSVGRGLSYEQYF

v_call: TRBV6-5
clone_size: .
d_call: .
j_call: TRBJ1-3
cdr3_nt: TGTGCCAGCAGTTACTCGAAGGGAGGAAACACCATATATTTT
cdr3_aa: CASSYSKGGNTIYF

v_call: TRBV5-4
clone_size: .
d_call: .
j_call: TRBJ2-5
cdr3_nt: TGTGCCAGCAGCATCAGGGGAGGAGAGACCCAGTACTTC
cdr3_aa: CASSIRGGETQYF

v_call: TRBV12-3/TRBV12-4
clone_size: .
d_call: TRBD2
j_call: TRBJ2-7
cdr3_nt: TGTGCCAGCTCACCCCCACTAGCGGGAGTTCATGGTCTCGAGCAGTACTTC
cdr3_aa: CASSPPLAGVHGLEQYF

v_call: TRBV5-1
clone_size: few
d_call: TRBD1
j_call: TRBJ2-5
cdr3_nt: TGCGCCAGCAGTAGACAGGGGGCCCCCCAAGAGACCCAGTACTTC
cdr3_aa: CASSRQGAPQETQYF

v_call: TRBV20-1
clone_size: many
d_call: .
j_call: TRBJ2-3
cdr3_nt: TGCAGTGCTAGAGAAAGGGGTCATTTCATCACAGATACGCAGTATTTT
cdr3_aa: CSARERGHFITDTQYF

v_call: TRBV7-3
clone_size: many
d_call: .
j_call: TRBJ1-2
cdr3_nt: TGTGCCAGCAGCTTAACCGGCGGAGCAGACTATGGCTACACCTTC
cdr3_aa: CASSLTGGADYGYTF

v_call: TRBV19
clone_size: many
d_call: .
j_call: TRBJ2-1
cdr3_nt: TGTGCCAGTAGTAGCGGGATCGTCTCCTACAATGAGCAGTTCTTC
cdr3_aa: CASSSGIVSYNEQFF

v_call: TRBV7-9
clone_size: .
d_call: .
j_call: TRBJ1-1
cdr3_nt: TGTGCCAGCAGCTTTCAGGGCCTGAACACTGAAGCTTTCTTT
cdr3_aa: CASSFQGLNTEAFF

v_call: TRBV7-9
clone_size: .
d_call: .
j_call: TRBJ1-2
cdr3_nt: TGTGCCAGCAGCCGGACAATAAACTATGGCTACGCCTTC
cdr3_aa: CASSRTINYGYAF

v_call: TRBV24-1
clone_size: many
d_call: TRBD2
j_call: TRBJ2-2
cdr3_nt: TGTGCCACCAGTGATTTACTAGCGGGAGACACCGGGGAGCTGTTTTTT
cdr3_aa: CATSDLLAGDTGELFF

v_call: TRBV27
clone_size: many
d_call: .
j_call: TRBJ2-7
cdr3_nt: TGTGCCAGCAGTGGGCAGGGACAGCCGGGGGTCGAGCAGTACTTC
cdr3_aa: CASSGQGQPGVEQYF

v_call: TRBV7-9
clone_size: medium-sized
d_call: TRBD2
j_call: TRBJ2-7
cdr3_nt: TGTGCCAGCAGCTTTTTCGGGGGGTTAAACTCCTACGAGCAGTACTTC
cdr3_aa: CASSFFGGLNSYEQYF

v_call: TRBV7-9
clone_size: many
d_call: .
j_call: TRBJ1-1
cdr3_nt: TGTGCCAGCAGTAAAATCCTTCCCCGAGACACTGAAGCTTTCTTT
cdr3_aa: CASSKILPRDTEAFF

v_call: TRBV5-1
clone_size: few
d_call: TRBD2
j_call: TRBJ2-3
cdr3_nt: TGCGCCAGCAGCTTGCCTAGCGGGAGATCTCAAGATACGCAGTATTTT
cdr3_aa: CASSLPSGRSQDTQYF

v_call: TRBV13
clone_size: many
d_call: .
j_call: TRBJ2-7
cdr3_nt: TGTGCCAGCAGCAGGGCGGGGGCCGAGCAGTACTTC
cdr3_aa: CASSRAGAEQYF

v_call: TRBV18
clone_size: .
d_call: .
j_call: TRBJ2-3
cdr3_nt: .
cdr3_aa: CASTSAGLVTDTQYF

v_call: TRBV7-9
clone_size: few
d_call: TRBD1
j_call: TRBJ1-2
cdr3_nt: TGTGCCAGCAGCTTAGAGGGGGCGTCTGGCTACACCTTC
cdr3_aa: CASSLEGASGYTF

v_call: TRBV6-1
clone_size: many
d_call: .
j_call: TRBJ2-3
cdr3_nt: TGTGCCAGCAGTTACGAGGCGACAGATACGCAGTATTTT
cdr3_aa: CASSYEATDTQYF

v_call: TRBV5-4
clone_size: few
d_call: .
j_call: TRBJ2-3
cdr3_nt: TGTGCCAGCAGCCTCCGTAGCGGTAGCACAGATACGCAGTATTTT
cdr3_aa: CASSLRSGSTDTQYF

v_call: TRBV14
clone_size: many
d_call: .
j_call: TRBJ2-3
cdr3_nt: TGTGCCAGCAGCCAAGTTCCTAGGAGCACAGATACGCAGTATTTT
cdr3_aa: CASSQVPRSTDTQYF

v_call: TRBV11-2
clone_size: .
d_call: .
j_call: TRBJ2-5
cdr3_nt: TGTGCCAGCAGCTCGGGACCCCGAGGAGAGACCCAGTACTTC
cdr3_aa: CASSSGPRGETQYF

v_call: TRBV5-1
clone_size: few
d_call: .
j_call: TRBJ1-2
cdr3_nt: TGCGCCAGCAGCTTGGCCGGGGAGAACTATGGCTACACCTTC
cdr3_aa: CASSLAGENYGYTF

v_call: TRBV5-1
clone_size: few
d_call: .
j_call: TRBJ2-5
cdr3_nt: TGCGCCAGCAGCGTCGGACAGAATTGGGAAAGGGAGACCCAGTACTTC
cdr3_aa: CASSVGQNWERETQYF

v_call: TRBV4-1
clone_size: .
d_call: TRBD1
j_call: TRBJ2-7
cdr3_nt: TGCGCCAGCAGCTTAACAGGGGGCCTCGACTACGAGCAGTACTTC
cdr3_aa: CASSLTGGLDYEQYF

v_call: TRBV5-5
clone_size: many
d_call: .
j_call: TRBJ1-1
cdr3_nt: TGTGCCAGCAGCTCGACAACAGGGAAAGGGGCTTTCTTT
cdr3_aa: CASSSTTGKGAFF

v_call: TRBV7-9
clone_size: many
d_call: .
j_call: TRBJ2-5
cdr3_nt: TGTGCCAGCGGTTCCTGGGGGATTGTGGAGACCCAGTACTTC
cdr3_aa: CASGSWGIVETQYF

v_call: TRBV5-8
clone_size: many
d_call: .
j_call: TRBJ1-2
cdr3_nt: TGTGCCAGCAGCTTGTTAACAGGTGGCTTTGCTGGCTACACCTTC
cdr3_aa: CASSLLTGGFAGYTF

v_call: TRBV5-1
clone_size: few
d_call: .
j_call: TRBJ2-2
cdr3_nt: TGCGCCAGCGCCGGATCCGCGAACACCGGGGAGCTGTTTTTT
cdr3_aa: CASAGSANTGELFF

v_call: TRBV29-1
clone_size: many
d_call: TRBD2
j_call: TRBJ2-3
cdr3_nt: TGCAGCGTTGGGTCCAGGCGGGAGGGCCGGGCAGATACGCAGTATTTT
cdr3_aa: CSVGSRREGRADTQYF

v_call: TRBV7-9
clone_size: few
d_call: .
j_call: TRBJ1-2
cdr3_nt: TGTGCCAGCAGCCCAGACAGCGATCAATTCTATGGCTACACCTTC
cdr3_aa: CASSPDSDQFYGYTF

v_call: TRBV20-1
clone_size: many
d_call: TRBD2
j_call: TRBJ2-7
cdr3_nt: TGCAGTGCCCTACCGGGGGGTTACGAGCAGTACTTC
cdr3_aa: CSALPGGYEQYF

v_call: TRBV6-1
clone_size: few
d_call: .
j_call: TRBJ1-6
cdr3_nt: TGTGCCAGCAGTGGGGGGAATAATTCACCCCTCCACTTT
cdr3_aa: CASSGGNNSPLHF

v_call: TRBV28
clone_size: once
d_call: .
j_call: TRBJ2-5
cdr3_nt: TGTGCCAGCAGTTTCGGCGAACCCCAAGAGACCCAGTACTTC
cdr3_aa: CASSFGEPQETQYF

v_call: TRBV9
clone_size: .
d_call: TRBD2
j_call: TRBJ2-3
cdr3_nt: TGTGCCAGCAGCGTTGGGGGTTGGGCGGGAGCGGGCACAGATACGCAGTATTTT
cdr3_aa: CASSVGGWAGAGTDTQYF

v_call: TRBV10-3
clone_size: many
d_call: TRBD2
j_call: TRBJ2-3
cdr3_nt: TGTGCCATCAGTGAGCTGACTGGACTAGCGGGAGGGCCCTCGGGAGATACGCAGTATTTT
cdr3_aa: CAISELTGLAGGPSGDTQYF

v_call: TRBV27
clone_size: many
d_call: .
j_call: TRBJ2-7
cdr3_nt: TGTGCCAGCAGTCGCAAAACCGGGACAAAAACCTACGAGCAGTACTTC
cdr3_aa: CASSRKTGTKTYEQYF

v_call: TRBV29-1
clone_size: .
d_call: .
j_call: TRBJ2-5
cdr3_nt: TGCAGCCTGCTGACGGCTGACCAAGAGACCCAGTACTTC
cdr3_aa: CSLLTADQETQYF

v_call: TRBV11-2
clone_size: once
d_call: TRBD1
j_call: TRBJ2-7
cdr3_nt: TGTGCCAGCAGCGATTCCGGGACAGGGGGCTTTGAGCAGTACTTC
cdr3_aa: CASSDSGTGGFEQYF

v_call: TRBV29-1
clone_size: many
d_call: .
j_call: TRBJ2-1
cdr3_nt: TGCAGCGTTGTGGGTCGGGACAACCACAATGAGCAGTTCTTC
cdr3_aa: CSVVGRDNHNEQFF

v_call: TRBV11-1
clone_size: many
d_call: .
j_call: TRBJ2-5
cdr3_nt: TGTGCCAGCAGCTCGGGGCGGCAAGAGACCCAGTACTTC
cdr3_aa: CASSSGRQETQYF

v_call: TRBV5-1
clone_size: many
d_call: TRBD1
j_call: TRBJ2-1
cdr3_nt: TGCGCCAGCAGTGCGCCGACAGGGGTTTTAATGATCCAGCAGTTCTTC
cdr3_aa: CASSAPTGVLMIQQFF

v_call: TRBV2
clone_size: many
d_call: .
j_call: TRBJ1-2
cdr3_nt: TGTGCCAGCAGTGAATCGACAGGAACCTATGGCTACACCTTC
cdr3_aa: CASSESTGTYGYTF

v_call: TRBV5-1
clone_size: many
d_call: .
j_call: TRBJ1-1
cdr3_nt: TGCGCCAGCAGCTCCCTCCCAGGGGAATATGAAGCTTTCTTT
cdr3_aa: CASSSLPGEYEAFF

v_call: TRBV11-3
clone_size: many
d_call: TRBD1
j_call: TRBJ1-5
cdr3_nt: TGTGCCAGCAGCTCGGGACAGTACAATCAGCCCCAGCATTTT
cdr3_aa: CASSSGQYNQPQHF

v_call: TRBV5-1
clone_size: many
d_call: .
j_call: TRBJ2-1
cdr3_nt: TGCGCCAGCAACCCAGACACCAGGAATGAGCAGTTCTTC
cdr3_aa: CASNPDTRNEQFF

v_call: TRBV6-5
clone_size: many
d_call: TRBD2
j_call: TRBJ2-5
cdr3_nt: TGTGCCAGCAGTTACTCAGCGGGAACCGGCCAAGAGACCCAGTACTTC
cdr3_aa: CASSYSAGTGQETQYF

v_call: TRBV19
clone_size: .
d_call: TRBD1
j_call: TRBJ1-2
cdr3_nt: TGTGCCAGTAACCCCGACAGGGTCGGGACTAACCATGGCTACACCTTC
cdr3_aa: CASNPDRVGTNHGYTF

v_call: TRBV20-1
clone_size: many
d_call: TRBD2
j_call: TRBJ2-7
cdr3_nt: TGCAGTGCTAGAGATGGGGGGACTAGCGGCTACGAGCAGTACTTC
cdr3_aa: CSARDGGTSGYEQYF

v_call: TRBV2
clone_size: many
d_call: TRBD2
j_call: TRBJ2-7
cdr3_nt: TGTGCCATACCCGGGACTAGCATCTACGAGCAGTACTTC
cdr3_aa: CAIPGTSIYEQYF